This T cell receptor beta chain comes out of a study of beta chain features in type 1 diabetes. Study conclusions and caveats: Moderate but significant shortening of TCRB CDR3s was recorded in all four CD4+ subsets from Type 1 diabetes patients. Using cDNA template may skew counts toward highly expressing activated cells. Among type 1 diabetes patients, VDJ junctions had fewer insertions and more deletions.

As every portion of the isolated RNA was reverse transcribed, the sequencing read expressed TCRB transcripts. TCRdb's copy holds only in-frame clones and misses some; the assay was immunoSEQ multiplex PCR. This table holds under 850,000 clones, 10% to 15% found once. The CDR3 totals 14 residues. Germline values: CDR1 GTSNPN, CDR2 SVGIG (reference sequence). The V end lost 6 bases, the J end lost 4 bases, and 15 bases lay between the germline ends. In the case of this clone: Its specificity is not known.

What was sequenced was naive CD4+ T cells from blood. The chain couples TRBV30 to TRBJ1-4, with D unresolved. This TCR derives from a young man with type 1 diabetes. The CDR3 bases are TGTGCCTGTTCTAGGCCAGCCGTTAATGAAAAACTGTTTTTT. Amino acid sequence: CACSRPAVNEKLFF.